The 24 T cell receptor beta chains below all came from one sample that was sequenced in a study of T-cell reconstitution after alpha-beta-depleted transplantation in children. Unique molecular identifiers were incorporated when the TCRbeta library was constructed. Via MiXCR, TCRdb re-called the PCR reads, giving one row per CDR3 protein. The sample holds 200,000 to 250,000 distinct CDR3 sequences, about a tenth seen once. Sequencing used PBMCs from the stem cell graft donor, obtained from the stem cell graft. The source is a human donor who donated a stem cell graft to a child with acute lymphoblastic leukemia.

This clonotype was found many times. The gene calls are TRBV12-3 or TRBV12-4 and TRBJ1-4; TRBD1 matches 7 bases. Trimming at V came to 7 bases and at J to 4 bases, leaving 6 bases not matched to a gene. The length of the CDR3 is 14 residues. CDR3 sequence (DNA): TGTGCCAGCACCCACAGGGGCGATAATGAAAAACTGTTTTTT. It yields the protein CASTHRGDNEKLFF.

J is TRBJ2-7 and V is TRBV18; 8 bases match TRBD1. V lost 4 bases and J lost 7; bases outside the gene matches: 3. The CDR3 covers 12 residues. From germline, CDR1 is KGHSH and CDR2 LQKENI. The CDR3 sequence: CASSLGQEEQYF. The CDR3 nucleotides are TGTGCCAGCTCACTGGGACAGGAAGAGCAGTACTTC.

J is TRBJ2-3 and V is TRBV7-6, with 10 bases aligning to TRBD2. V shed 4 bases and J 0 bases; nucleotides not matched to a gene: 10. Germline assignment: CDR1 SGHVS and CDR2 FNYEAQ. The CDR3 consists of 18 residues. The CDR3 DNA reads TGTGCCAGCAGCTACAATAGCGGGGGGACCGTTAGCACAGATACGCAGTATTTT. It specifies CASSYNSGGTVSTDTQYF.

This clonotype was detected many times. This sequence joins TRBV3-1 and TRBJ2-7; the D gene is possibly TRBD1 (6 bases). The germline gives CDR1 LGHDT, CDR2 YNNKEL (reference sequence). This CDR3 is built from 18 residues. Deletions cut 0 bases from V and 3 bases from J, with 21 bases between. The chain's CDR3 is CASSQDGGQLPIYYEQYF. CDR3 coding DNA: TGTGCCAGCAGCCAAGATGGCGGACAGCTCCCGATTTACTACGAGCAGTACTTC.

Regarding this clonotype: A single base separates this from a much larger clone, so it may be a read error. V usage is TRBV7-9 and J usage is TRBJ1-5; possibly TRBD1 for D (6 bases). The length of the CDR3 is 14 residues. Germline V gene lookup returns CDR1 SEHNR and CDR2 FQNEAQ (reference sequence). V lost 7 bases, J lost 0 bases, and 10 bases lay in between. The CDR3, as DNA: TGTGCCAGCATCGCGACAGGTAGCAATCAGCCCCAGCATTTT. Amino acid sequence: CASIATGSNQPQHF. The entire variable domain, with the rest obtained from reference TRBV7-9 and TRBJ1-5, is as follows: DTGVSQNPRHKITKRGQNVTFRCDPISEHNRLYWYRQTLGQGPEFLTYFQNEAQLEKSRLLSDRFSAERPKGSFSTLEIQRTEQGDSAMYLCASIATGSNQPQHFGDGTRLSIL.

The V gene is TRBV5-1, the J gene TRBJ2-3, with unresolved D. Trimming removed 5 bases at V and 5 bases at J, with 12 bases between. Germline V gene lookup returns CDR1 SGHRS and CDR2 YFSETQ. CDR3 length: 13 amino acids. The CDR3 region is CASRPPSVDTQYF. The CDR3 DNA is TGCGCCAGCAGGCCGCCTAGTGTAGATACGCAGTATTTT. Combining the CDR3 with reference TRBV5-1 and TRBJ2-3 gives the whole variable domain KAGVTQTPRYLIKTRGQQVTLSCSPISGHRSVSWYQQTPGQGLQFLFEYFSETQRNKGNFPGRFSGRQFSNSRSEMNVSTLELGDSALYLCASRPPSVDTQYFGPGTRLTVL.

This clonotype was found many times. In DNA, the CDR3 is TGCAGTGCTAGAGACCAGGAGGGCCCTGCTTTCTTT. Its protein product is CSARDQEGPAFF. The chain links TRBV20-1 to TRBJ1-1, with no clear D. V was cut by 0 bases and J by 11 bases, with 13 bases left in between. CDR1 is DFQATT and CDR2 is SNEGSKA in the germline V gene (reference sequence). The CDR3 runs 12 residues.

The genes are TRBV27 and TRBJ1-2, with 7 bases lining up with TRBD1. J was trimmed by 2 bases and V by 0 bases; bases with no gene match: 6. This CDR3 spans 16 amino acids. Germline CDR1 MNHEY, CDR2 SMNVEV (reference sequence). CDR3 in DNA: TGTGCCAGCAGTTTATCCAGGGGGATAGCGAACTATGGCTACACCTTC. Protein product: CASSLSRGIANYGYTF.

The CDR3 is CSARGVTTGGNSPLHF. The CDR3 DNA is TGCAGTGCTAGAGGCGTCACGACAGGGGGGAATTCACCCCTCCACTTT. This chain connects TRBV20-1 to TRBJ1-6; the match to TRBD1 covers 9 bases. The CDR3 spans 16 residues. Unmatched junction bases numbered 8, after V lost 1 base and J lost 7 bases. Germline V CDR1 and CDR2: DFQATT, SNEGSKA (reference sequence).

This clonotype has a count of ten or more. The chain is built from TRBV20-1 and TRBJ2-2; 9 positions agree with TRBD2. Losses at the gene ends were 3 bases for V and 3 bases for J; bases not matched to a gene: 8. The CDR3 runs 16 residues. Germline-derived CDR1 and CDR2 are DFQATT and SNEGSKA (reference sequence). The CDR3, as DNA: TGCAGTGCTAGTCGCGAGCGGGGGGTGGACACCGGGGAGCTGTTTTTT. Its translation: CSASRERGVDTGELFF.

In its sample, this clonotype was seen many times. The chain links TRBV7-2 to TRBJ2-2; perhaps TRBD2 as D (5 bases). Germline assignment: CDR1 SGHTA and CDR2 FQGNSA. The CDR3 has 12 residues. V lost 5 bases and J 5 bases, leaving 6 bases between the germline ends. The CDR3 loop is CASSQRTGELFF. The CDR3 nucleotides are TGTGCCAGCAGCCAGCGGACCGGGGAGCTGTTTTTT.

The chain combines TRBV6-2 or TRBV6-3 with TRBJ1-2; D gene uncertain. Germline V lookup: CDR1 MNHEY, CDR2 SVGEGT. V lost 7 bases and J lost 3, with 15 bases in between. The CDR3 length is 14 residues. In DNA, the CDR3 is TGTGCCAGCAACCAACAGTACCCTTACTATGGCTACACCTTC. This gives the protein CASNQQYPYYGYTF.

This clonotype was seen only a few times. V and J are TRBV27 and TRBJ1-5, with D perhaps TRBD1 (5 bases). The V end was cut by 4 bases, the J end by 6 bases, with 10 bases between. The CDR3 covers 13 residues. Per the germline V gene, CDR1 is MNHEY and CDR2 is SMNVEV (reference sequence). The CDR3 nucleotides are TGTGCCAGCAGTTACGGGGGGGGTCAGCCCCAGCATTTT. Translating gives CASSYGGGQPQHF.

This rearrangement joins TRBV5-5 to TRBJ1-3, with D possibly matching TRBD1 (6 bases). Trimming stripped 3 bases from V and 4 bases from J, with 17 bases between. Germline V gene sequence: CDR1 SGHKS, CDR2 YYEKEE (reference sequence). This CDR3 region has 16 residues. The CDR3 reads CASSSDKQGWGNTIYF. CDR3 coding DNA: TGTGCCAGCAGCTCTGATAAACAGGGTTGGGGAAACACCATATATTTT.

The chain has TRBV6-2 or TRBV6-3 and TRBJ2-7, with 10 positions matching TRBD1. After removal of 0 bases from V and 2 bases from J, the junction contained 7 bases not matched to a gene. CDR3 length: 17 residues. CDR1 is MNHEY and CDR2 is SVGEGT in the germline V gene. CDR3 in amino acids: CASSYSLWDRGTYEQYF. DNA for the CDR3: TGTGCCAGCAGTTACTCGCTTTGGGACAGGGGCACCTACGAGCAGTACTTC.

With regard to this clonotype: Its ends do not fully match the called genes, so a read error is possible. The J gene is TRBJ1-5, the V gene TRBV20-1; perhaps TRBD1 as D (5 bases). The CDR3 is made up of 17 amino acids. Germline values: CDR1 DFQATT, CDR2 SNEGSKA (reference sequence). The CDR3 is CCAREGFRARGNQPQHF. The CDR3 nucleotides are TGCTGTGCTAGAGAGGGATTCAGGGCGCGCGGCAATCAGCCCCAGCATTTT.

The J gene is TRBJ2-7, the V gene TRBV18, with D perhaps given as TRBD1 or TRBD2 (5 bases each). The CDR3 has 16 residues. V was pared by 3 bases and J by 3 bases, with 18 bases between. Germline-derived CDR1 and CDR2 are KGHSH and LQKENI. This chain's CDR3 is CASSPVTAGRDYEQYF. The CDR3 DNA reads TGTGCCAGCTCACCTGTGACGGCAGGGAGAGACTACGAGCAGTACTTC.

The CDR3 sequence is CASSLEDRGQHTQYF. The CDR3 DNA follows: TGTGCCAGCAGCTTAGAGGACAGGGGACAACATACGCAGTATTTT. V usage is TRBV5-8 and J usage is TRBJ2-3; 9 nucleotides align to TRBD1. The length of the CDR3 is 15 residues. Germline V CDR1 and CDR2: SGHTS, YDEGEE. The junction had 8 bases not matched to a gene; V was cut back by 2 bases and J by 7 bases.

This clonotype was recorded a few times. The chain joins TRBV5-1 to TRBJ1-1; TRBD1 is a possible D gene (5 bases). Trimming pared 7 bases from V and 1 base from J, leaving 14 bases between. Germline assignment: CDR1 SGHRS and CDR2 YFSETQ. This CDR3 is 14 amino acids long. CDR3 coding DNA: TGCGCCAGCGACAATGGGGGTCCGAACACTGAAGCTTTCTTT. Translated: CASDNGGPNTEAFF.

This clonotype has a count of ten or more. The chain recombines TRBV5-6 with TRBJ2-7; D perhaps matches TRBD1 (7 bases). CDR1 and CDR2 (germline): SGHDT, YYEEEE. V was shortened by 3 bases and J by 2 bases, with 15 bases between the two germline ends. The CDR3 sequence is 15 residues long. CDR3 sequence: CASSSMRDRTYEQYF. The DNA for the CDR3 is TGTGCCAGCAGCTCAATGCGGGACAGAACCTACGAGCAGTACTTC. The whole variable domain, filled in from reference TRBV5-6 and TRBJ2-7, reads DAGVTQSPTHLIKTRGQQVTLRCSPKSGHDTVSWYQQALGQGPQFIFQYYEEEERQRGNFPDRFSGHQFPNYSSELNVNALLLGDSALYLCASSSMRDRTYEQYFGPGTRLTVT.

This clonotype was found a few times. The rearrangement joins TRBV19 to TRBJ2-2; perhaps TRBD2 as D (7 bases). V lost 11 bases to trimming and J lost 2 bases, with 21 bases between them. Per germline, CDR1 LNHDA and CDR2 SQIVND (reference sequence). The CDR3 runs 16 residues. CDR3 in DNA: TGTGCCGGACGGTCCGGGGGGCAAGTAAACACCGGGGAGCTGTTTTTT. It codes for CAGRSGGQVNTGELFF.

This clonotype was picked up a small number of times. V and J are TRBV7-2 and TRBJ2-3; the D gene is possibly TRBD1 (6 bases). V was trimmed by 5 bases and J by 2 bases, leaving 14 bases between them. This CDR3 spans 15 amino acids. CDR1 is SGHTA, CDR2 FQGNSA, per germline. The CDR3 DNA is TGTGCCAGCAGCCCAGTAGGGGGTAACACAGATACGCAGTATTTT. Translated, it gives CASSPVGGNTDTQYF.

CDR3 DNA: TGCAGCGTTGAAGGGGAGGGAGGACTAGCGGGGGGGTACAATGAGCAGTTCTTC. Residues: CSVEGEGGLAGGYNEQFF. V is TRBV29-1 and J is TRBJ2-1; 15 nucleotides align to TRBD2. The length of the CDR3 is 18 residues. Germline CDR1 SQVTM, CDR2 ANQGSEA. Trimming removed 1 base from V and 4 bases from J; junction bases left unmatched: 8.

The table lists this clonotype with a few counts. The chain employs TRBV5-5 and TRBJ2-2; 10 bases are a match to TRBD1. The CDR3 contains 15 residues. J gave up 7 bases and V 5 bases, and 8 bases lay outside the gene matches. Germline V gives CDR1 SGHKS, CDR2 YYEKEE (reference sequence). The CDR3 DNA sequence: TGTGCCAGCAGGGGGGGGACAGGGGACATCGGGGAGCTGTTTTTT. This gives the protein CASRGGTGDIGELFF.